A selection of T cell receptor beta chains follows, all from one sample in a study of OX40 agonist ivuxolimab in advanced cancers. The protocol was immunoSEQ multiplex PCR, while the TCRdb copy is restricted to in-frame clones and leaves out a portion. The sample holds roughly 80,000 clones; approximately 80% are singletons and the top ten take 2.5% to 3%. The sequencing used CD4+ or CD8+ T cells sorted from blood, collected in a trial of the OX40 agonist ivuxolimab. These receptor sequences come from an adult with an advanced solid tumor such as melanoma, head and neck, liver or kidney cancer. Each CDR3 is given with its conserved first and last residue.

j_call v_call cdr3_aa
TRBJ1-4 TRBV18 CTSSQQGDRDEKLFF
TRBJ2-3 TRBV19 CASSPLVDTDTQYF
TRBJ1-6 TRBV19 CASTATGTGGYSPLHF
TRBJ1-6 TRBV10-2 CASSEWRGVDSPLHF
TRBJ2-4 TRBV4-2 CASSPGLTWSIQYF
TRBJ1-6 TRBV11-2 CASSPGDRGNSPLHF
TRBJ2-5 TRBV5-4 CASSKPLGDGGQETQYF
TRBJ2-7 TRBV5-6 CASSGQYLYEQYF
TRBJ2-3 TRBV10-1 CASSESPGTGTDTQYF
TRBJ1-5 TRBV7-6 CASSSFSGSSNQPQHF
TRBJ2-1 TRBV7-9 CASSLVDEQFF
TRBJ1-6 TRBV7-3 CASSLSSYNSPLHF
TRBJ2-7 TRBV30 CACRRDTVQVF
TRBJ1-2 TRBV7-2 CASSLKGPGYGYTF
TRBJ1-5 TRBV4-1 CASSQVGGRDRYQPQHF
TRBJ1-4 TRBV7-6 CASSPRTATTNEKLFF
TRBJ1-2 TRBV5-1 CASSLDGQYYGYTF
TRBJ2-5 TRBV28 CASSSWTGGTQETQYF
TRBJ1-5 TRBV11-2 CASSLERGGGQPQHF
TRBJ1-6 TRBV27 CASSLNQGSPLHF
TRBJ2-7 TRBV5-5 CASSLGRDSGAYEQYF
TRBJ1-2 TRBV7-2 CASSPADRSYGYTF
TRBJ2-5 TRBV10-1 CASRPLGEGTQYF
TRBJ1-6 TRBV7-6 CASSLGGSSASPLHF
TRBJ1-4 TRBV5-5 CASSSAGGTGGEKLFF
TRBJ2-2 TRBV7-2 CASSLRSTGNTGELFF
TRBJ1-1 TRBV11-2 CASSVDRKLHTEAFF
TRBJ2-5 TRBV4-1 CASSQGRNQETQYF
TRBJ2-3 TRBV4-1 CASSQVLQGSTDTQYF
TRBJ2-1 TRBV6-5 CASSYASGGARNEQFF
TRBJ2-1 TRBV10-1 CASSDWRGGGLDNEQFF
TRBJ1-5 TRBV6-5 CASRDQLSNQPQHF
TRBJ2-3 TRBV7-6 CASSLALRDTQYF
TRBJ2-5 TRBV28 CASSRRRYQETQYF
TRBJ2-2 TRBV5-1 CASSLMGAMSTGELFF
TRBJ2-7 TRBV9 CASSVAGGRTYEQYF
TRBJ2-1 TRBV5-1 CASSFTGGHEQFF
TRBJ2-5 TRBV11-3 CASSPNGETQYF
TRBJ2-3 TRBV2 CASSENGEMDAQYF
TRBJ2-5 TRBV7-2 CASTQSLGQQETQYF
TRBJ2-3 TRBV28 CASSSPTAASTDTQYF
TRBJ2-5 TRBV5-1 CASSTGTNLLETQYF
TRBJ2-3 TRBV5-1 CASSLARAPQYF
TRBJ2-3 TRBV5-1 CASSFGRVGTDTQYF
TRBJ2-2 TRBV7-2 CASSAQGVAGELFF
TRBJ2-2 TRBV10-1 CASKAGRNTGELFF
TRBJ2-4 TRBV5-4 CASSLAGGAKVVKNIQYF
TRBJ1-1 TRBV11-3 CASRVNTEAFF
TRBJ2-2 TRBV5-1 CASSLNPKTGLGTGELFF
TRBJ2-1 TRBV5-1 CASSSTNMIDNEQFF
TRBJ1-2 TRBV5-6 CASTTYGGNYGYTF
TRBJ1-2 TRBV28 CASFRNYGYTF
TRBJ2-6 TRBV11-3 CASSLDGAKPSSGANVLTF
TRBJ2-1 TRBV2 CASSAGLAGGGEQFF
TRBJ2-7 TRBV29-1 CSVRPRGDYEQYF
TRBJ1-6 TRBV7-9 CASSLVLGASSSPLHF
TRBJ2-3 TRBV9 CASSAPVTAGSTDTQYF
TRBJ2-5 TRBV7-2 CASTHRGPQETQYF
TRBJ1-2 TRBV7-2 CASSLEQGAYGYTF
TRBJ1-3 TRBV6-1 CASREGSSGNTIYF